This TCR beta chain was profiled in a study of neurological immune-mediated disorders. Study-level findings and limits: The expanded clones of different subjects shared no CDR3 amino acid sequences (suggesting private repertoires in all groups).

This clonotype was counted many times. Its antigen is undetermined. V lost 5 bases and J 4 bases, leaving 5 bases between the germline ends. Germline CDR1 reads MNHNS; CDR2 reads SASEGT. The CDR3 loop spans 11 amino acids. Each CDR3 protein is one row after TCRdb ran MiXCR on the 5' RACE reads. Altogether some 120,000 distinct CDR3 sequences are present, more than 2.5% being singletons, with the ten largest covering around 1.4%. Sequenced sample: PBMCs. V usage is TRBV6-1 and J usage is TRBJ2-5; D is ambiguous. This receptor was identified in a woman aged 25 to 39 with multiple sclerosis. This CDR3 reads CASSTRETQYF. The CDR3 nucleotides read TGTGCCAGCAGTACCCGAGAGACCCAGTACTTC.